This T cell receptor (beta chain) originates from a study of somatic mutations in cytotoxic T cells in rheumatoid arthritis (dated by TCRdb to about 2017). In the study overall: Peripheral blood (approximately 32 ml EDTA) was collected from patients immediately after diagnosis and before any treatment began. Sorted V beta1+ cells also underwent TCRB sequencing, and some V beta antibody-stained T-cell populations were flow-sorted at nearly 100% purity on a FACSAria II or Sony SH800. In newly diagnosed rheumatoid arthritis without treatment, the study examined if expanded CD8+ T-cell clones harbor somatic mutations, relying on TCRB deep sequencing to characterize clonality. TCRB deep sequencing covered 50 to 75 patients with rheumatoid arthritis along with 15 to 20 healthy controls. Patient and control groups had essentially identical median ages.

Overall study results and their limits: No adjustment for multiple comparisons was made for the slight TRBV07 underrepresentation in patients. Viral specificity could not be ruled out by absence from virus-specific databases, and the antigen targets of the expanded CD8+ clones remained unknown. CD8+ T-cell clonality in rheumatoid arthritis patients was not significantly different from that in age-matched healthy controls. An increase of CD8+ clonality with age was seen in patients (Spearman r ~ 0.49) but not in healthy controls. Several identical CD8+ TCRB sequences were found in both blood and synovial fluid, and in about an eighth of the 65 patients the largest CD8+ clone exceeded 20% of CD8+ cells.

On an AutoMACS, CD4+ and CD8+ cells were isolated via positive magnetic bead selection, and their purity was verified by flow cytometry. After a first flow cytometry screen using a TCR V beta antibody panel, clonal expansions were characterized through TCRB deep sequencing of sorted CD8+ fractions. Isolation of peripheral blood mononuclear cells was done through Ficoll-Paque PLUS density gradient separation. Nucleospin Tissue or Tissue XS kits were used to extract DNA from CD4-enriched, CD8-enriched or PBMC samples, and a Qubit 2.0 fluorometer was used for quantification. The immunoSEQ assay was applied to genomic DNA for TCRB CDR3 sequencing. The original methods were these. Only a few patient CD8+ clones larger than 1% matched published virus-specific TCRB sequences when compared against them. Only productive TCRB rearrangements were included in the analyses. Clonality was calculated as a Shannon entropy-based productive clonality index, and a clone was defined by a unique TCRB CDR3 sequence. To calculate repertoire overlap between two samples, the template counts of each clone were considered relative to each sample's total templates. V-gene usage measured by flow cytometry correlated with TCRB sequencing V-gene usage, with a Spearman r of about 0.61. The table comes from immuneACCESS by way of TCRdb, which keeps in-frame sequences with V and J called. Part of the clones is missing from these tables; in studies checked, under half for an unresolved V gene and the rest for unknown reasons. From that table come the V and J calls and clone size; the DNA was used to work out D and trimming. In all, the sample holds fewer than 20,000 clones, and approximately 80% of those were seen once. About 30% of the sample is taken by the ten largest.

A remark on this clone: It lacks a known antigen. No much larger clone exists at a distance of one base, and base qualities are not known.

Counted from cysteine to phenylalanine, this CDR3 has 14 amino acids. The kept DNA is CDR3 alone, 42 bases in frame from the first base. The germline V gene yields SGDLS for CDR1 and YYNGEE for CDR2. The germline V end is reduced by 3 bases and the J end by 0 bases; junction bases left unmatched: 1. The sequence was collected from an adult with rheumatoid arthritis. The source material was CD8+ T cells sorted from blood. Recombination connected TRBV9 to TRBJ2-7; 9 bases in the middle match TRBD2. Here the CDR3 is given as CASSALAGSYEQYF. The sequenced DNA: TGTGCCAGCAGCGCACTAGCGGGCTCCTACGAGCAGTACTTC.